These 10 T cell receptor beta chains originate from one sample sequenced in a study of identical twins (dated by TCRdb to 2016 to 2017). The library was prepared using 5' RACE. Instrument on record: Illumina HiSeq 2000. TCRdb itself trimmed the public reads at Q25 with fastp, ran MiXCR and retained productive beta chains. For every CDR3 protein sequence, its rows merge into one entry that carries the most common genes and DNA. The sample table holds about 210,000 distinct CDR3 sequences, of which less than 10% were seen once. 5% to 5.5% of the sample rests with the top ten. Sequencing was carried out using memory (CD45RO+) T cells sorted from blood. Sample cell subset or site, as interpreted from the label and publication: CD45RO+ enriched T cells. These receptors were collected from a woman between 18 and 30 years old in good health.

This clonotype was seen repeatedly, ten times or more. DNA of the CDR3: TGTGCCAGCAGTCCTGACCGACAGCCCCAGCATTTT. This codes for CASSPDRQPQHF. V is TRBV12-3 or TRBV12-4 and J is TRBJ1-5; D is undetermined. The CDR3 spans 12 residues. V gave up 5 bases and J gave up 7 bases, with 9 bases separating them.

This clonotype was detected ten times or more. The chain combines TRBV9 with TRBJ1-3, with no clear D. The CDR3 sequence is 14 residues long. From germline, CDR1 is SGDLS and CDR2 YYNGEE. Between the trimmed V and J ends, which lost 5 bases and 4 bases, there was a span of 13 bases. The CDR3 region is CASSGPSTGNTIYF. DNA of the CDR3: TGTGCCAGCAGTGGCCCCTCGACGGGAAACACCATATATTTT.

The chain combines TRBV4-3 with TRBJ2-4; possible D gene TRBD1, 7 bases. This CDR3 has 14 amino acids. The V gene lost 1 base and the J gene lost 5 bases, with 9 bases spanning the gap. The germline V gene encodes CDR1 LGHNA and CDR2 YSLEER. CDR3 nucleotides: TGCGCCAGCAGCCAAGCCAGGGGGGAAAACATTCAGTACTTC. Its translation: CASSQARGENIQYF.

The J gene is TRBJ2-2, the V gene TRBV5-1; the match to TRBD2 covers 9 bases. The germline CDR1 and CDR2 sequences are SGHRS and YFSETQ. V lost 0 bases and J lost 2; bases outside the gene matches: 5. This CDR3 region has 17 residues. The DNA of the CDR3 is TGCGCCAGCAGCTTGGAACTAGCGGGCGCAAACACCGGGGAGCTGTTTTTT. Protein sequence: CASSLELAGANTGELFF.

This clonotype was recorded at least ten times. This sequence joins TRBV5-1 and TRBJ2-7; 8 bases are a match to TRBD2. V lost 2 bases, J lost 6 bases, and 1 base stayed unmatched. The CDR3 is 12 amino acids. Germline CDR1 and CDR2: SGHRS and YFSETQ. CDR3 in amino acids: CASSFSGIEQYF. The CDR3 DNA sequence: TGCGCCAGCAGCTTTAGCGGGATCGAGCAGTACTTC.

CDR3 in amino acids: CASSAAGTNYGYTF. The CDR3, as DNA: TGCGCCAGCAGCGCGGCCGGGACTAACTATGGCTACACCTTC. The rearrangement joins TRBV5-1 to TRBJ1-2; no clear D. Trimming shortened V by 4 bases and J by 0 bases, and 10 bases separated the two germline ends. CDR1 is SGHRS, CDR2 YFSETQ, per germline. This CDR3 contains 14 residues.

The sample holds a few counts of this clonotype. The chain carries TRBV6-5 and TRBJ1-1; D might be TRBD1 (5 bases). Germline V gives CDR1 MNHEY, CDR2 SVGAGI. The V gene lost 0 bases and the J gene lost 4 bases, with 12 bases spanning the gap. This CDR3 is 15 amino acids long. The chain's CDR3 is CASSYSAGGATEAFF. The DNA of the CDR3 is TGTGCCAGCAGTTACTCGGCCGGTGGGGCCACTGAAGCTTTCTTT.

The chain couples TRBV7-6 to TRBJ2-3; TRBD2 aligns across 11 bases. CDR3 length: 17 residues. The V gene's germline CDR1 is SGHVS and CDR2 FNYEAQ. The V segment lost 5 bases and the J segment 0 bases; nucleotides outside the gene matches: 7. The DNA for the CDR3 is TGTGCCAGCAGCCGTTTGACTAGCGGGGCAAGCACAGATACGCAGTATTTT. This translates into CASSRLTSGASTDTQYF.

This clonotype was counted at least ten times. This chain joins TRBV6-5 and TRBJ2-3; D possibly corresponds to TRBD2 (5 bases). The CDR3 contains 14 residues. Trimming pared 4 bases from V and 5 bases from J, leaving 13 bases between. CDR1 MNHEY and CDR2 SVGAGI come from the germline V gene. CDR3 sequence reads: CASSSLSLGDTQYF. Written as DNA, the CDR3 is TGTGCCAGCAGTTCCCTCTCACTAGGAGATACGCAGTATTTT.

This clonotype has more than one count but fewer than ten. This chain uses TRBV6-1 with TRBJ2-2; TRBD1 matches 7 bases. CDR1 is MNHNS and CDR2 is SASEGT in the germline V gene. V trimming: 6 bases; J trimming: 5 bases; junction bases outside the gene matches: 9. This CDR3 has 15 residues. The CDR3 is CASSPTGIGTGELFF. The CDR3 bases are TGTGCCAGCAGCCCGACAGGGATCGGGACCGGGGAGCTGTTTTTT.